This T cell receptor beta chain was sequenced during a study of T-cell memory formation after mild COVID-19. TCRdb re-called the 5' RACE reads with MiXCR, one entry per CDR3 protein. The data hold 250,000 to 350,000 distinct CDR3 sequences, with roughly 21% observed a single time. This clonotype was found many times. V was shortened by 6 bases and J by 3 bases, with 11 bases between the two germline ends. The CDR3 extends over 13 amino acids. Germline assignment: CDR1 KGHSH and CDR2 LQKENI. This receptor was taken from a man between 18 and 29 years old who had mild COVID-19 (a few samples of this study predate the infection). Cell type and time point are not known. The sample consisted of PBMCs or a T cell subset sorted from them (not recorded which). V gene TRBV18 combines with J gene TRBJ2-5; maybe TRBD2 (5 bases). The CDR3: CASSRGVEETQYF. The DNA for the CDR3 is TGTGCCAGCTCCCGGGGAGTTGAAGAGACCCAGTACTTC.